The 3 T cell receptor beta chains presented below share a single source sample, sequenced in a study of shared clonotypes between healthy human individuals. The table came from immunoSEQ multiplex PCR; TCRdb's copy has only in-frame clones and leaves some out. The sample shows around 1.1 million clones, 75% to 85% of them seen only once. Sample: memory CD4+ T cells from PBMCs. Noted subset: CD45RA-negative fraction. These receptors all stem from a man aged 18-30 years in good health. Some clones in this sample may be carry-over from other donors' samples.

J is TRBJ2-3 and V is TRBV29-1; TRBD2 agrees at 8 bases. The germline CDR1 and CDR2 sequences are SQVTM and ANQGSEA. J gave up 1 base and V 1 base, and 4 bases lay outside the gene matches. The CDR3 contains 15 residues. CDR3: CSVEGGREGTDTQYF. CDR3 nucleotides: TGCAGCGTTGAAGGAGGGCGGGAGGGCACAGATACGCAGTATTTT.

A word on this clone: This sample includes further DNA sequences coding for the same CDR3. This chain links TRBV28 with TRBJ1-3; no firm D call. This CDR3 spans 12 amino acids. Germline V gene lookup returns CDR1 MDHEN and CDR2 SYDVKM. V dropped 2 bases and J dropped 3 bases, with 2 bases sitting between them. The CDR3 protein is CASSLLGNTIYF. CDR3 bases: TGTGCCAGCAGTTTACTTGGAAACACCATATATTTT.

Only a few counts were recorded for this clone. The same CDR3 also results from other DNA sequences found in this sample. CDR3 in DNA: TGTGCCAGCAGTTACTCGGACGGGGACACTGAAGCTTTCTTT. It codes for CASSYSDGDTEAFF. V usage is TRBV6-5 and J usage is TRBJ1-1; D ambiguous. The length of the CDR3 is 14 residues. V was clipped by 0 bases and J by 3 bases, with 8 bases between them. Germline V gives CDR1 MNHEY, CDR2 SVGAGI.